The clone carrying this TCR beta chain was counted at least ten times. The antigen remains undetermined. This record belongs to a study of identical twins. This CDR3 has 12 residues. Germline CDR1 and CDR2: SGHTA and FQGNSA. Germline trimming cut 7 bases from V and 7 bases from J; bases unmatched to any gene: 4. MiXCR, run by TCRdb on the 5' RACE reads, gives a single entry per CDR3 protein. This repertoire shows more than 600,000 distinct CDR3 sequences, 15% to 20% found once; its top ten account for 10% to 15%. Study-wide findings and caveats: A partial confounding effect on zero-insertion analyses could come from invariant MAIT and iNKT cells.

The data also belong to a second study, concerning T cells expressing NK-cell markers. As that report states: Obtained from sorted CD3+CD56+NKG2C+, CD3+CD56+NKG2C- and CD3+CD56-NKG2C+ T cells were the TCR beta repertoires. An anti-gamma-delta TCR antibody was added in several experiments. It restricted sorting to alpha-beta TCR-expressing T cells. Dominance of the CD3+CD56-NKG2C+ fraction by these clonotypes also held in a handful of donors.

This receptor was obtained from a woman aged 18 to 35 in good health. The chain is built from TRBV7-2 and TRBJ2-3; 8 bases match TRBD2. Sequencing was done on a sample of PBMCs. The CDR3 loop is CASTNSGNTQYF. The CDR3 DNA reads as TGTGCCAGCACAAATAGCGGGAATACGCAGTATTTT.